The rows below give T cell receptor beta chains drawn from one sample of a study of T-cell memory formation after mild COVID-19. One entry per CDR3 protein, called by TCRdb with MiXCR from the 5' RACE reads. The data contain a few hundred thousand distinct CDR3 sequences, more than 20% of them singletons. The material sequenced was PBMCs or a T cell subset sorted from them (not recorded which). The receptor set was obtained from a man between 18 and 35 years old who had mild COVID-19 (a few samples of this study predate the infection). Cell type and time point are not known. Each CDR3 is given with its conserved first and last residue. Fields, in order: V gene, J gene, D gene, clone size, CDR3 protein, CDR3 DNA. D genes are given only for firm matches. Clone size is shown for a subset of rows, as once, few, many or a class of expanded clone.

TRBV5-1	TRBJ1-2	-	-	CASSLLDSVYGYTF	TGCGCCAGCAGCTTACTAGACAGTGTATATGGCTACACCTTC
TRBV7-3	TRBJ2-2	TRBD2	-	CASSFAPSGAGTGELFF	TGTGCCAGCAGCTTTGCCCCTAGCGGGGCCGGCACCGGGGAGCTGTTTTTT
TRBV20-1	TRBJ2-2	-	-	CSAPRRNTGELFF	TGCAGTGCCCCGCGGAGGAACACCGGGGAGCTGTTTTTT
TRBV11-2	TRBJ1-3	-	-	CASSLRAAGNTIYF	TGTGCCAGCAGCTTAAGAGCTGCTGGAAACACCATATATTTT
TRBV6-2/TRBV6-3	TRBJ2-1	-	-	CASSSIAGYYNEQFF	TGTGCCAGCAGTTCTATCGCGGGGTATTACAATGAGCAGTTCTTC
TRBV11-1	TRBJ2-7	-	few	CASSFAQGYEQYF	TGTGCCAGCAGCTTCGCACAGGGCTACGAGCAGTACTTC
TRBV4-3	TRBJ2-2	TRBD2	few	CASSQDLPGLGRGWDTGELFF	TGCGCCAGCAGCCAAGATCTCCCCGGCCTGGGGCGGGGGTGGGACACCGGGGAGCTGTTTTTT
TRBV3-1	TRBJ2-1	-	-	CASSQGGLRNEQFF	TGTGCCAGCAGCCAAGGGGGACTTCGCAATGAGCAGTTCTTC
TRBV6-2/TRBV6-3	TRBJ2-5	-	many	CASSYSSGETQYF	TGTGCCAGCAGTTACTCCAGCGGAGAGACCCAGTACTTC
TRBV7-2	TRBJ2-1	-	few	CASSRVGSGEQFF	TGTGCCAGCAGTCGAGTGGGGTCTGGTGAGCAGTTCTTC
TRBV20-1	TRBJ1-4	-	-	CSALSGATNEKLFF	TGCAGTGCTCTATCCGGGGCAACTAATGAAAAACTGTTTTTT
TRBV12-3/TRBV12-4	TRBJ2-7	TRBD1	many	CASSRTGVSYEQYF	TGTGCCAGCAGCCGGACAGGGGTCTCCTACGAGCAGTACTTC
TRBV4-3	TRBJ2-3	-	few	CASSQVTPNRGGADTQYF	TGCGCCAGCAGCCAAGTTACCCCTAACAGGGGGGGGGCAGATACGCAGTATTTT
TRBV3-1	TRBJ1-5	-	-	CASSQLGNQTQHF	TGTGCCAGCAGCCAACTCGGGAATCAGACCCAGCATTTT
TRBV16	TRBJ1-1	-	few	CASSQYGRAPNTEAFF	TGTGCCAGCAGCCAATACGGCAGGGCGCCGAACACTGAAGCTTTCTTT
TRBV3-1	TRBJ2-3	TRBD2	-	CASTDITLSGGFLPADTQYF	TGTGCCAGCACCGATATAACCCTTAGCGGGGGGTTTCTACCAGCAGATACGCAGTATTTT
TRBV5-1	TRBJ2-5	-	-	CASSKIGTNRPGETQYF	TGCGCCAGCAGTAAAATCGGGACAAATCGACCAGGGGAGACCCAGTACTTC
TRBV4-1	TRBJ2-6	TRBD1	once	CASSQGRDRVSGANVLTF	TGCGCCAGCAGCCAAGGCCGGGACAGGGTTTCTGGGGCCAACGTCCTGACTTTC
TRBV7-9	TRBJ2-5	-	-	CASSLALVNPQETQYF	TGTGCCAGCAGCTTAGCTCTCGTTAACCCCCAAGAGACCCAGTACTTC
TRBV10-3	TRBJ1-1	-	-	CAISGEAEAFF	TGTGCCATCAGTGGGGAAGCTGAAGCTTTCTTT
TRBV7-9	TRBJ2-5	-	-	CASSFRGPSQGLEETQYF	TGTGCCAGCAGCTTTCGAGGACCTTCGCAGGGCCTGGAGGAGACCCAGTACTTC
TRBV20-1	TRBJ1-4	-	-	CSARGQPTNEKLFF	TGCAGTGCTAGAGGACAGCCAACTAATGAAAAACTGTTTTTT
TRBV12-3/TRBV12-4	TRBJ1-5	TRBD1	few	CASRPQGVSNQPQHF	TGTGCCAGCAGACCGCAGGGGGTTAGCAATCAGCCCCAGCATTTT
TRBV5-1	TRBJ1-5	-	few	CASSPTGGFQQPQHF	TGCGCCAGCAGCCCGACTGGGGGTTTTCAGCAGCCCCAGCATTTT
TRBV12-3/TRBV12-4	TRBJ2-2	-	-	CASSGSGNTGELFF	TGTGCCAGCAGTGGTTCGGGAAACACCGGGGAGCTGTTTTTT
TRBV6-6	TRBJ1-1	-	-	CASSPLERRNTEAFF	TGTGCCAGCAGTCCCCTAGAAAGGAGGAACACTGAAGCTTTCTTT
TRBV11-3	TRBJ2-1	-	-	CASSPPGAGEQFF	TGTGCCAGCAGCCCCCCAGGGGCGGGGGAGCAGTTCTTC
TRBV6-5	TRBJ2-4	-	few	CASSRAGAVAKNIQYF	TGTGCCAGCAGTCGGGCGGGGGCGGTAGCCAAAAACATTCAGTACTTC
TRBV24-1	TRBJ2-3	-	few	CATSDADPGHADTQYF	TGTGCCACCAGTGATGCGGACCCGGGGCACGCAGATACGCAGTATTTT
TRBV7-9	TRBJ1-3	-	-	CASSLRGTGNTIYF	TGTGCCAGCAGCTTACGAGGAACTGGAAACACCATATATTTT
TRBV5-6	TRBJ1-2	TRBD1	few	CASSLEAGGYGYTF	TGTGCCAGCAGCTTGGAGGCAGGGGGCTATGGCTACACCTTC
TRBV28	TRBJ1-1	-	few	CASSRNGPEAFF	TGTGCCAGCAGCCGCAACGGGCCTGAAGCTTTCTTT
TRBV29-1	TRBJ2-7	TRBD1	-	CSVKTGPSLEQYF	TGCAGCGTGAAGACAGGGCCATCCCTCGAGCAGTACTTC
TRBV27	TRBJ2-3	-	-	CASRPAGLGDTQYF	TGTGCCAGCAGACCGGCTGGCCTCGGGGATACGCAGTATTTT
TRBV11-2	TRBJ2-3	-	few	CASSLVNRPDTQYF	TGTGCCAGCAGCTTAGTCAACAGGCCAGATACGCAGTATTTT
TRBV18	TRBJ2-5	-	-	CATTREKETQYF	TGTGCCACCACCAGGGAGAAAGAGACCCAGTACTTC
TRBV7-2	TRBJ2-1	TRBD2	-	CASSLGAGGGGWNEQFF	TGTGCCAGCAGCTTAGGCGCGGGCGGGGGGGGTTGGAATGAGCAGTTCTTC
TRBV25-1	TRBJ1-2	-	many	CASSPPGEWGYTF	TGTGCCAGCAGTCCACCGGGGGAATGGGGCTACACCTTC
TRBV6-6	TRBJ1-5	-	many	CASSPLSRAHSNQPQHF	TGTGCCAGCAGCCCCCTCTCCAGGGCTCATAGCAATCAGCCCCAGCATTTT
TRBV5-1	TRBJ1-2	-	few	CASRTGANDGYTF	TGCGCCAGTAGAACCGGGGCAAATGATGGCTACACCTTC
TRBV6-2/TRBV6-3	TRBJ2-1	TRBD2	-	CASRPTSGAYNEQFF	TGTGCCAGCAGGCCTACTAGCGGGGCTTACAATGAGCAGTTCTTC
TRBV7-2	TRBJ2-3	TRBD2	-	CASSLVLSGGPGDTQYF	TGTGCCAGCAGCTTAGTTCTGTCGGGGGGGCCAGGAGATACGCAGTATTTT
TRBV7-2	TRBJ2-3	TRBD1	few	CASSWGQGATDTQYF	TGTGCCAGCAGCTGGGGGCAGGGGGCAACAGATACGCAGTATTTT
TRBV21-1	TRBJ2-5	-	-	CASSLQPGTGLSGGRETQYF	TGTGCCAGCAGCCTGCAACCCGGGACAGGGTTGTCGGGGGGGAGAGAGACCCAGTACTTC
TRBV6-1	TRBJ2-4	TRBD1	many	CASSEAQGTGGDIQYF	TGTGCCAGCAGTGAAGCGCAGGGGACAGGGGGCGACATTCAGTACTTC
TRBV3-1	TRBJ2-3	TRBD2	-	CASSVPGLAGGSTDTQYF	TGTGCCAGCAGCGTCCCGGGACTAGCGGGGGGGTCCACAGATACGCAGTATTTT
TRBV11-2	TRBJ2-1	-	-	CASSTQDSPYNEQFF	TGTGCCAGCAGCACCCAGGACAGTCCCTACAATGAGCAGTTCTTC
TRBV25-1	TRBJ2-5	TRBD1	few	CASSVSAGTGRETQYF	TGTGCCAGCAGCGTCTCCGCCGGGACAGGAAGGGAGACCCAGTACTTC
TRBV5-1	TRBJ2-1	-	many	CASSLVVNEQFF	TGCGCCAGCAGCTTGGTGGTCAATGAGCAGTTCTTC
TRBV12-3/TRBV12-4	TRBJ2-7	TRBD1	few	CASSLEGAGGNEQYF	TGTGCCAGCAGTTTAGAAGGGGCAGGGGGAAACGAGCAGTACTTC
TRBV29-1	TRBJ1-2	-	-	CSVDYGDRGYTF	TGCAGCGTTGACTACGGAGATCGTGGCTACACCTTC
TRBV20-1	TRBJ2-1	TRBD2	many	CSALAGTHGNEQFF	TGCAGTGCTCTAGCGGGGACACATGGTAATGAGCAGTTCTTC
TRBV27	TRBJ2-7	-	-	CASSLSSWGYEQYF	TGTGCCAGCAGTTTATCGAGTTGGGGATACGAGCAGTACTTC
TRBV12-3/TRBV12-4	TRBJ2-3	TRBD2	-	CASSFPAGGSTDTQYF	TGTGCCAGCAGTTTCCCAGCGGGGGGGTCCACAGATACGCAGTATTTT
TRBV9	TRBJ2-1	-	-	CASGSGEQFF	TGTGCCAGCGGGTCGGGTGAGCAGTTCTTC
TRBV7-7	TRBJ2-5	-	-	CASTNSGTQYF	TGTGCTAGCACGAACTCCGGCACCCAGTACTTC
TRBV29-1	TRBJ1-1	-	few	CSAGRAGPLTEAFF	TGCAGCGCGGGAAGGGCAGGGCCACTCACTGAAGCTTTCTTT
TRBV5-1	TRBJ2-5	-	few	CASSRGRGQETQYF	TGCGCCAGCTCTAGGGGTAGGGGGCAAGAGACCCAGTACTTC
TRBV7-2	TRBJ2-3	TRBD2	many	CASSVAPTREATQYF	TGTGCCAGCAGCGTCGCCCCGACCCGGGAGGCTACGCAGTATTTT